This T cell receptor (beta chain) was found in a study of immune evolution from preneoplasia to lung adenocarcinoma. Study background: HLA loss of heterozygosity: 6% to 7.5% AIS, roughly 15% MIA, about 35% ADC, none AAH. Regarding the study as a whole: Compared with EGFR-mutant or double wild-type lesions, KRAS-mutant nodules were more clonal.

Each case's diagnosis was confirmed by two pathologists on H&E. Regarding this clone: Its target is unknown.

Libraries were prepared by immunoSEQ multiplex PCR; TCRdb keeps only in-frame clonotypes and omits some of them. The table shows about 9,900 clones, with more than 75% occurring only once. The germline V gene encodes CDR1 SGHRS and CDR2 YFSETQ. Trimming left V 4 bases short and J 7 bases short, with 15 bases between. The CDR3 totals 13 residues. The rearrangement joins TRBV5-1 to TRBJ2-7; D is undetermined. This receptor was obtained from a person aged 65-85 years with invasive lung adenocarcinoma. Some clones in this sample may be carry-over from other donors' samples. Sample: FFPE invasive lung adenocarcinoma tissue. The CDR3 loop is CASSPRTHGEQYF. The CDR3 DNA reads as TGCGCCAGCAGCCCCCGGACCCACGGAGAGCAGTACTTC.